The 27 T cell receptor beta chains below come from one sample, sequenced in a study of blood T cells in healthy people across ages. A second 7 to 11 cycle PCR used barcoded and J-beta primers. A single record per CDR3 protein comes from TCRdb applying MiXCR to the 5' RACE reads. The sample carries 540,000 or so distinct CDR3 sequences, around 48% recorded once. Source material: blood. Source of these receptors: a man aged 80 or over in good health.

The rearrangement joins TRBV20-1 to TRBJ1-2, with 9 nucleotides matching TRBD1. Per germline, CDR1 DFQATT and CDR2 SNEGSKA (reference sequence). The CDR3 extends over 13 amino acids. V trimming: 3 bases; J trimming: 7 bases; junction bases outside the gene matches: 6. The CDR3 here is CSASRDRDGGYTF. CDR3 nucleotides: TGCAGTGCTAGCAGGGACAGGGATGGTGGCTACACCTTC.

V is TRBV28 and J is TRBJ1-6; the D is unclear. Trimming shortened V by 6 bases and J by 8 bases, and 8 bases separated the two germline ends. Germline lookup yields CDR1 MDHEN and CDR2 SYDVKM. This CDR3 comprises 12 residues. DNA for the CDR3: TGTGCCAGCAGGCTGTTGCATTCACCCCTCCACTTT. This encodes CASRLLHSPLHF.

The chain combines TRBV7-2 with TRBJ2-2, with 7 bases aligning to TRBD2. The CDR3 runs 17 residues. Germline V gives CDR1 SGHTA, CDR2 FQGNSA. V gave up 2 bases and J gave up 4 bases; unmatched junction bases: 10. The CDR3 is CASSLNSGRRRTGELFF. The CDR3 coding sequence is TGTGCCAGCAGCTTAAATTCCGGGAGGCGGCGCACCGGGGAGCTGTTTTTT.

This clonotype is a singleton in its sample. The junction and the germline gene differ at one end; a read error may be behind it. The J gene is TRBJ2-7, the V gene TRBV10-3; 7 bases match TRBD1. Germline CDR1 ENHRY, CDR2 SYGVKD. The CDR3 loop spans 15 amino acids. The CDR3 protein is CAIGEPGQSSYEQYF. CDR3 DNA: TGTGCCATCGGTGAGCCGGGACAGAGCTCCTACGAGCAGTACTTC.

This clonotype was found many times. V and J are TRBV7-3 and TRBJ2-7; D may be TRBD1 or TRBD2 (5 bases each). V dropped 8 bases and J dropped 1 base, with 15 bases sitting between them. The CDR3 is 14 residues long. Looked up from germline, CDR1 is SGHTA and CDR2 is FQGTGA. The CDR3 bases are TGTGCCAGCTCTCTCGGGGACCGATCCTACGAGCAGTACTTC. Protein sequence: CASSLGDRSYEQYF.

The genes are TRBV2 and TRBJ1-1; D remains ambiguous. V lost 8 bases and J 4 bases, leaving 11 bases between the germline ends. CDR3 length: 12 amino acids. CDR1 is SNHLY and CDR2 is FYNNEI in the germline V gene. CDR3 sequence: CASAGDLTEAFF. The CDR3 nucleotides read TGTGCCAGCGCCGGGGATCTCACTGAAGCTTTCTTT.

This clonotype has only a few counts. This chain links TRBV7-2 with TRBJ2-5; no reliable D call. CDR1 is SGHTA, CDR2 FQGNSA, per germline. V lost 5 bases, J lost 1 base, and 17 bases lay in between. CDR3 size: 16 residues. CDR3 region: CASSLRSDSPQETQYF. CDR3 nucleotide sequence: TGTGCCAGCAGCCTTCGATCCGACTCTCCCCAAGAGACCCAGTACTTC. Combining the CDR3 with reference TRBV7-2 and TRBJ2-5 gives the whole variable domain GAGVSQSPSNKVTEKGKDVELRCDPISGHTALYWYRQSLGQGLEFLIYFQGNSAPDKSGLPSDRFSAERTGGSVSTLTIQRTQQEDSAVYLCASSLRSDSPQETQYFGPGTRLLVL.

This clonotype has a handful of counts. The J gene is TRBJ1-2, the V gene TRBV20-1; D call uncertain. This CDR3 region has 14 residues. Trimming removed 3 bases from V and 8 bases from J, with 19 bases in between. CDR1 is DFQATT and CDR2 is SNEGSKA in the germline V gene (reference sequence). CDR3 sequence reads: CSASEGLRAQGYTF. The CDR3 DNA reads as TGCAGTGCTAGTGAGGGCCTTAGGGCACAAGGCTACACCTTC.

The V call is TRBV20-1, the J call TRBJ2-1; D is perhaps TRBD2 (6 bases). The germline gives CDR1 DFQATT, CDR2 SNEGSKA (reference sequence). V lost 7 bases and J lost 10, with 26 bases in between. The CDR3 consists of 15 residues. CDR3 in DNA: TGCAGTGTTTGTCCCCCCGGACGGGGGTTACGGGAGCAGTTCTTC. It specifies CSVCPPGRGLREQFF.

The rearrangement joins TRBV10-3 to TRBJ1-1; D gene unclear. This CDR3 is 14 amino acids long. Trimming left V 2 bases short and J 2 bases short, with 9 bases between. Germline V gene sequence: CDR1 ENHRY, CDR2 SYGVKD. DNA of the CDR3: TGTGCCATCAGTGAGGCCCGGCAAAACACTGAAGCTTTCTTT. Its protein product is CAISEARQNTEAFF.

This clonotype was seen only once. The chain recombines TRBV11-2 with TRBJ2-3, with D tentatively TRBD2 (5 bases). From germline, CDR1 is SGHAT and CDR2 FQNNGV. This CDR3 is 19 amino acids long. V was shortened by 2 bases and J by 2 bases, with 23 bases between the two germline ends. The CDR3 loop is CASSLRGLARVGNTDTQYF. The CDR3 region has the DNA TGTGCCAGCAGCTTAAGAGGGCTAGCCCGAGTGGGAAACACAGATACGCAGTATTTT.

This clonotype was detected only a few times. The junction differs from germline at one of its ends, possibly a read error. The V gene is TRBV6-5, the J gene TRBJ2-7; TRBD2 matches 8 bases. The CDR3 length is 17 residues. Germline V lookup: CDR1 MNHEY, CDR2 SVGAGI. The CDR3 here is CASSYSGIAGQPYEQYF. In DNA, the CDR3 is TGTGCCAGCAGCTACTCGGGGATAGCGGGACAACCCTACGAGCAGTACTTC.

This chain links TRBV5-5 with TRBJ2-7; 11 bases are a match to TRBD2. Germline loops: CDR1 SGHKS, CDR2 YYEKEE (reference sequence). V shed 4 bases and J 7 bases; nucleotides not matched to a gene: 13. This CDR3 is 16 amino acids long. The CDR3 reads CASSPGTSGATNEQYF. CDR3 DNA: TGTGCCAGCAGCCCGGGGACTAGCGGAGCAACCAATGAGCAGTACTTC.

CDR3: CASSSPSTGHNTGELFF. CDR3 coding DNA: TGTGCCAGCAGCTCGCCTTCGACAGGGCATAACACCGGGGAGCTGTTTTTT. The chain has TRBV7-3 and TRBJ2-2, with 7 nucleotides matching TRBD1. The V gene's germline CDR1 is SGHTA and CDR2 FQGTGA. The CDR3 sequence is 17 residues long. The ends lost 4 bases at V and 2 bases at J; junction bases unmatched: 10.

This clonotype was seen a few times. This chain links TRBV6-6 with TRBJ2-5, with a weak D call TRBD2 (5 bases). The CDR3 contains 16 residues. The ends were cut back, 0 bases at V and 4 bases at J, with 15 bases in the middle. The germline V gene has CDR1 MNHNY and CDR2 SVGAGI (reference sequence). CDR3 amino acids: CASSYSRSRGRETQYF. The CDR3 DNA sequence: TGTGCCAGCAGTTACTCGCGATCCCGAGGGCGAGAGACCCAGTACTTC.

This clonotype was seen at least ten times. Here the CDR3 DNA reads TGTGCCAGCAGCCGGTTGGGTGGGAGTCCGGGCACAGATACGCAGTATTTT. Translating gives CASSRLGGSPGTDTQYF. This chain joins TRBV6-1 and TRBJ2-3; TRBD2 is a possible D gene (5 bases). Germline values: CDR1 MNHNS, CDR2 SASEGT. The length of the CDR3 is 17 residues. Trimming took 6 bases from V and 1 from J, leaving 20 bases between them.

This clonotype was picked up a small number of times. The rearrangement links TRBV2 to TRBJ2-1, with D perhaps TRBD1 (5 bases). This CDR3 is 15 amino acids long. Trimming took off 3 bases at V and 8 bases at J, with 17 bases between the two ends. CDR1 and CDR2 (germline): SNHLY, FYNNEI. The CDR3 DNA sequence: TGTGCCAGCAGTGAGTCGGCCCGCTCAGGGCATGAGCAGTTCTTC. Translated: CASSESARSGHEQFF.

This chain links TRBV28 with TRBJ2-1; the D is unclear. In germline, CDR1 is MDHEN, CDR2 SYDVKM. The CDR3 covers 14 residues. V lost 3 bases to trimming and J lost 7 bases, with 13 bases between them. The DNA of the CDR3 is TGTGCCAGCAGTTTCCCGGACGGTAGGAATGAGCAGTTCTTC. Amino acids: CASSFPDGRNEQFF.

About this clonotype itself: One end of the junction does not line up with germline, which may come from a read error. The CDR3 bases are TGCGCCAGCAGCCAAGAACTAGCGGGAGCTGGAGATATGCAGTATTTT. The encoded protein is CASSQELAGAGDMQYF. The chain combines TRBV4-3 with TRBJ2-3, with 11 bases matching TRBD2. Germline CDR1 LGHNA, CDR2 YSLEER. The CDR3 has 16 residues.

This rearrangement joins TRBV9 to TRBJ2-7; unclear D gene. Germline CDR1 reads SGDLS; CDR2 reads YYNGEE. The CDR3 is 15 amino acids. V shed 2 bases and J shed 7 bases, with 19 bases lying between them. Here the CDR3 reads CASSVGPGRSDEQYF. DNA for the CDR3: TGTGCCAGCAGCGTTGGGCCAGGCCGGAGCGATGAGCAGTACTTC.

A remark on this clonotype: The junction departs from germline at one end; a sequencing error may be responsible. The chain has TRBV7-2 and TRBJ2-5; TRBD2 might be the D (5 bases). The better agreement between TRBJ2-7 and the DNA end casts doubt on the J call. Germline V lookup: CDR1 SGHTA, CDR2 FQGNSA. CDR3 size: 15 residues. The CDR3 here is CASSLASGEYYEQYF. CDR3 sequence (DNA): TGTGCCAGCAGTTTAGCGTCCGGGGAGTACTACGAGCAGTACTTC.

This rearrangement joins TRBV28 to TRBJ1-2, with D hard to call. Germline lookup yields CDR1 MDHEN and CDR2 SYDVKM. The V and J ends lost 6 bases and 8 bases respectively, with 13 bases between them. There are 12 residues in the CDR3. As DNA, the CDR3 is TGTGCCAGCAGAGAACAGTGGCGAGGCTACACCTTC. Translation gives CASREQWRGYTF.

Only a few counts were recorded for this clonotype. This chain links TRBV27 with TRBJ1-6; a weak D match, TRBD1 (5 bases). The CDR3 is 14 amino acids. Germline CDR1 and CDR2: MNHEY and SMNVEV (reference sequence). The V end lost 1 base, the J end lost 8 bases, and 9 bases lay between the germline ends. The CDR3 loop is CASSLYQGDSPLHF. Here the CDR3 DNA reads TGTGCCAGCAGTTTATACCAGGGAGATTCACCCCTCCACTTT.

CDR3: CSASPSRLHGYTF. CDR3 DNA sequence: TGCAGTGCTAGTCCCAGTCGTCTACATGGCTACACCTTC. This chain joins TRBV20-1 and TRBJ1-2; D is unresolved. CDR1 DFQATT and CDR2 SNEGSKA come from the germline V gene (reference sequence). This CDR3 region has 13 residues. The V end was cut by 3 bases, the J end by 6 bases, with 14 bases between.

This clonotype turned up a few times. The rearrangement joins TRBV12-3 or TRBV12-4 to TRBJ2-7; D not resolved. The CDR3 loop spans 14 amino acids. V was trimmed by 4 bases and J by 6 bases, leaving 16 bases between them. CDR3 loop: CASSYGPLTCEQYF. The CDR3 DNA reads TGTGCCAGCAGTTACGGGCCTCTCACCTGCGAGCAGTACTTC.

On this clonotype itself: At one end, the junction sequence differs from germline, possibly due to a read error. The chain uses TRBV15 and TRBJ2-3; a possible D gene is TRBD2 (5 bases). Germline CDR1 LNHNV, CDR2 YYDKDF (reference sequence). The CDR3 loop spans 14 amino acids. CDR3 loop: CATRPSSSTDTKYF. The CDR3 DNA is TGTGCCACCAGACCTAGCTCTAGCACAGATACGAAGTATTTT.

This clonotype has a count of ten or more. The chain links TRBV6-6 to TRBJ1-2, with D possibly being TRBD1 (5 bases). In germline, CDR1 is MNHNY, CDR2 SVGAGI (reference sequence). With 1 base removed from V and 6 bases from J, the gap between germline ends came to 21 bases. The CDR3 runs 17 residues. The CDR3 DNA reads as TGTGCCAGCAGTTACTTAGATCCGACAGCCGACGGGGATGGCTACACCTTC. Its translation: CASSYLDPTADGDGYTF.